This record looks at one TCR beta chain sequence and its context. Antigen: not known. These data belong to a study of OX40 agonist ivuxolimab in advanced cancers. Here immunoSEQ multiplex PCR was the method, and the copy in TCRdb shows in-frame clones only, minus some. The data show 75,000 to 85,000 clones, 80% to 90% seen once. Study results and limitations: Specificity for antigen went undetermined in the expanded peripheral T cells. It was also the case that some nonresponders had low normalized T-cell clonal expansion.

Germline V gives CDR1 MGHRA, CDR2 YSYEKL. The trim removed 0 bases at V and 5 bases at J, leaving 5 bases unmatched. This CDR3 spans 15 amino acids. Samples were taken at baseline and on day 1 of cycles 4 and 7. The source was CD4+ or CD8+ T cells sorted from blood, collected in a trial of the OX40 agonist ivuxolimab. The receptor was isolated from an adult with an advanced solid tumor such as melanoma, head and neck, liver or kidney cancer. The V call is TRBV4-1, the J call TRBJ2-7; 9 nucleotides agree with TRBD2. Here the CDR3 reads CASSQDGGRANEQYF. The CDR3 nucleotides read TGCGCCAGCAGCCAAGATGGCGGGAGGGCGAACGAGCAGTACTTC.